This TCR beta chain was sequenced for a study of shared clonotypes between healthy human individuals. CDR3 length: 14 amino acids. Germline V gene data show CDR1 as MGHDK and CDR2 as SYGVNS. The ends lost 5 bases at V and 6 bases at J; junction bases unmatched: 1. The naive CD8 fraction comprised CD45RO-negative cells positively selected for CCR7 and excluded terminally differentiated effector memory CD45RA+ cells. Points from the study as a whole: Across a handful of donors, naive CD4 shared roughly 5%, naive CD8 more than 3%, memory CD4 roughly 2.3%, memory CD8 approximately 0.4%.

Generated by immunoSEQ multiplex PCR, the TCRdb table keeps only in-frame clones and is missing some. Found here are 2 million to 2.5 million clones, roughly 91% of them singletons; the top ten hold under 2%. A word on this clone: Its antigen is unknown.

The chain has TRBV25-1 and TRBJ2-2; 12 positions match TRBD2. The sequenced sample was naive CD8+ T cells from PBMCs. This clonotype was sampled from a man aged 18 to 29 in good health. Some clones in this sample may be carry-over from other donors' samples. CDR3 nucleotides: TGTGCCAGCAGTCGACTAGCGGGAGCCGGGGAGCTGTTTTTT. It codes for CASSRLAGAGELFF.